The source of this T cell receptor beta chain is a study of cytomegalovirus exposure and HLA in healthy donors. Findings and limits, study-wide: In a later analysis, TCR beta V- and J-gene trimming showed a link to a missense DCLRE1C variant.

This CDR3 contains 16 residues. The V end was cut by 5 bases, the J end by 3 bases, with 20 bases between. Germline V gene lookup returns CDR1 PRHDT and CDR2 FYEKMQ (reference sequence). Primers for the PCR totalled 60 Vbeta and 13 Jbeta. Assay: immunoSEQ multiplex PCR; the TCRdb copy retains only in-frame clones and omits some. In the table there are over 110,000 clones, approximately 80% of which are singletons. As to this clone: Its antigen is as yet unknown.

Material for sequencing was PBMCs. The sequence was collected from a man aged 40-50 years in good health and CMV-seronegative. This chain uses TRBV13 with TRBJ2-7, with a weak D call TRBD2 (7 bases). The CDR3 is CASSRSGEGNGYEQYF. CDR3 nucleotides: TGTGCCAGCAGCCGGTCAGGGGAGGGGAACGGCTACGAGCAGTACTTC.